Described below is a single T cell receptor beta chain sequence and its context. This entry belongs to a study of blood T cells in healthy people across ages. The second PCR ran about 6 to 12 cycles with a sample-barcoded 5' primer and J-beta primers. From the 5' RACE reads, TCRdb called clonotypes with MiXCR, one entry per CDR3 protein. Of more than 500,000 distinct CDR3 sequences in the sample, roughly a quarter were seen once. With 4 bases clipped from V and 2 bases from J, the junction kept 5 bases outside the gene matches. The CDR3 length is 15 residues. Germline V gene data show CDR1 as SGDLS and CDR2 as YYNGEE. The same sample was also used in a study of T cells of mothers and their children. That report notes: Over 8 million TCR beta CDR3 reads were obtained from each mother, and around 2.8 million from each child.

This TCR was sampled from a boy aged 2 to 10 in good health. The chain couples TRBV9 to TRBJ2-3; 9 nucleotides line up with TRBD1. The sample was blood. CDR3 sequence: CASSNRDRDTDTQYF. The CDR3 DNA reads as TGTGCCAGCAGCAACCGGGACAGGGACACAGATACGCAGTATTTT.